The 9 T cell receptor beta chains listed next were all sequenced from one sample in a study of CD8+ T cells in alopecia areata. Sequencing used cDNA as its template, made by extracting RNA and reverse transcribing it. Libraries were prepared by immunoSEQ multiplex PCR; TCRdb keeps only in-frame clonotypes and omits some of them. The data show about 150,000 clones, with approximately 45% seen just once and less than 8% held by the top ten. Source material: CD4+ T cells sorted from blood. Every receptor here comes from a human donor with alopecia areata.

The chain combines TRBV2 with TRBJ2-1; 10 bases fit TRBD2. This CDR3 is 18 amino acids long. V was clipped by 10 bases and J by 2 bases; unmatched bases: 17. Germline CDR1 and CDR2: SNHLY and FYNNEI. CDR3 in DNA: TGTGCCACCAAAGTTTTCATGACTAGCGGGTCAACCTACAATGAGCAGTTCTTC. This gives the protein CATKVFMTSGSTYNEQFF.

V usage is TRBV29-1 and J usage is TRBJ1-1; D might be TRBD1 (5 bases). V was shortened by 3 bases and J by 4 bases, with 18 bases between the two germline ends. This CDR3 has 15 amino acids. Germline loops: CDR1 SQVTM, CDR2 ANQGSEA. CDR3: CSVDVTGAGSTEAFF. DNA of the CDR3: TGCAGCGTTGATGTTACAGGCGCGGGGAGCACTGAAGCTTTCTTT.

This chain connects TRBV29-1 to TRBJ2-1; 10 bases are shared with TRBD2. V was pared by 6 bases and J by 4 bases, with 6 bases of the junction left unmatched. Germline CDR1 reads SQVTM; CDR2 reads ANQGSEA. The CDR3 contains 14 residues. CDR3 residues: CSVITSGMYNEQFF. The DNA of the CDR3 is TGCAGCGTAATTACTAGCGGGATGTACAATGAGCAGTTCTTC.

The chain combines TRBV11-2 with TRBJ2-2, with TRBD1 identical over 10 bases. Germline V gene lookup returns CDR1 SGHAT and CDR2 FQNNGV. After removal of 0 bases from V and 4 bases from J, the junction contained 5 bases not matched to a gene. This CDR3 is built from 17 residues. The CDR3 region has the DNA TGTGCCAGCAGCTTAGAGACGGGGACAGGGGCCACCGGGGAGCTGTTTTTT. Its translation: CASSLETGTGATGELFF.

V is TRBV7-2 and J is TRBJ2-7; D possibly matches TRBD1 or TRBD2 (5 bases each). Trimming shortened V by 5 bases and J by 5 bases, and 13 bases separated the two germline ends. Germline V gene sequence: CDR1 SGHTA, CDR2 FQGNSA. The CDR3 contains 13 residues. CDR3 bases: TGTGCCAGCAGCCCATCGTGGGGGAACGAGCAGTACTTC. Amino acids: CASSPSWGNEQYF. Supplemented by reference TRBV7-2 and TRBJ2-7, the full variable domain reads GAGVSQSPSNKVTEKGKDVELRCDPISGHTALYWYRQSLGQGLEFLIYFQGNSAPDKSGLPSDRFSAERTGGSVSTLTIQRTQQEDSAVYLCASSPSWGNEQYFGPGTRLTVT.

DNA for the CDR3: TGCAGCGTAGAGAGGCCCAGCTCCTACAATGAGCAGTTCTTC. It is translated as CSVERPSSYNEQFF. This chain links TRBV29-1 with TRBJ2-1; D call uncertain. The CDR3 loop spans 14 amino acids. Per the germline V gene, CDR1 is SQVTM and CDR2 is ANQGSEA. The V gene lost 6 bases and the J gene lost 0 bases, with 12 bases spanning the gap.

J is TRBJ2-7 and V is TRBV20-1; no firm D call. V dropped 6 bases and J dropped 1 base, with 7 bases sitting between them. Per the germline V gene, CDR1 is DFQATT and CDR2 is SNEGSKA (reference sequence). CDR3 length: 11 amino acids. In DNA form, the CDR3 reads TGCAGTGCCCCCCGTTCCTACGAGCAGTACTTC. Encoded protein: CSAPRSYEQYF.

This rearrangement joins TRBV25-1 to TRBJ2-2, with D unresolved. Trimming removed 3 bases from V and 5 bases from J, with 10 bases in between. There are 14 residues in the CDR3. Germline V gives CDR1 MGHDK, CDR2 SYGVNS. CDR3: CASSDPRRTGELFF. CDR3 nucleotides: TGTGCCAGCAGTGACCCTCGTCGAACCGGGGAGCTGTTTTTT.

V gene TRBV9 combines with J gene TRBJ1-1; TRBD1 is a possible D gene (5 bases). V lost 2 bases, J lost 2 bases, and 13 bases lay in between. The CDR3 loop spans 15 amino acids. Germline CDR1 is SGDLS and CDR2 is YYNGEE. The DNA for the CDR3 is TGTGCCAGCAGCGTGTCAGTAGACAGAAACACTGAAGCTTTCTTT. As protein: CASSVSVDRNTEAFF. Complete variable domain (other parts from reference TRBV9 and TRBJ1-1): DSGVTQTPKHLITATGQRVTLRCSPRSGDLSVYWYQQSLDQGLQFLIQYYNGEERAKGNILERFSAQQFPDLHSELNLSSLELGDSALYFCASSVSVDRNTEAFFGQGTRLTVV.